This note documents a single T cell receptor beta chain sequence. This entry comes from a study of blood T cell repertoires in COVID-19. Study-level information: T cells, B-cell-depleted T cells, or PBMCs provided the cDNA or gDNA that served as material.

Between the trimmed V and J ends, which lost 0 bases and 5 bases, there was a span of 4 bases. The CDR3 totals 12 residues. CDR1 is PRHDT, CDR2 FYEKMQ, per germline (reference sequence). Under the authors' procedure: Reference gene primer amplification yielded estimated nucleated cell counts. Measured with immunoSEQ multiplex PCR; TCRdb has only the in-frame clones, and not every one. The DNA was the basis for D and trimming; V, J and clone size are from that table. The data contain tens of thousands of clones, more than 70% of them singletons. The sequence was obtained from a man in his 70s with COVID-19, enrolled during active disease. Material: peripheral blood. The J gene is TRBJ1-1, the V gene TRBV13; D is unclear. CDR3 sequence reads: CASSLGYTEAFF. In DNA form, the CDR3 reads TGTGCCAGCAGCTTAGGCTATACTGAAGCTTTCTTT.